This T cell receptor (beta chain) was sequenced in a study of cytotoxic CD8 clonotypes in ibrutinib-treated CLL (dated by TCRdb to the early 2020s). In the study overall: The cohort included about 15 treatment-naive and ten to twelve relapsed/refractory patients; around 17 were IGHV unmutated. On average, each sample had approximately 260,000 productive templates and 96,000 or so productive rearrangements. Of the 70 to 90 people in the trial, about 27 had longitudinal samples available. Every sample from remission and from progressive disease was obtained while the patients were still on ibrutinib. Partial responses were observed in some 24 patients and complete responses in 2; after a median follow-up of around 68 months, remission was maintained in 14 patients and progression was observed in about twelve. Response samples were obtained after a median of around 11 months of treatment, with a range of roughly 6 to 40 months. Cryopreserved peripheral blood mononuclear cells were obtained prior to treatment, at the time of response, and at either disease progression or sustained remission. The study at large found these results: Public clonotypes were rare and either shrank or stayed stable during treatment, and the rise in clonality at ibrutinib response reflected expansion of private clonotypes. At ibrutinib response clonality went up, during sustained remission it held steady, and at progression it dropped back toward baseline. Sustained-remission and progressing patients did not have matched sampling times, and lymph node repertoires were not examined. At baseline, clonality was higher than in age-matched healthy donors and showed a strong correlation with circulating CD8+ T-cell counts.

Roughly 2 micrograms of genomic DNA were extracted from cryopreserved PBMCs for TCR beta library preparation. Longitudinal blood samples from CLL patients receiving ibrutinib monotherapy were subjected to high-throughput TCR beta sequencing. The patients took part in an open-label, single-center phase 2 trial of ibrutinib monotherapy. Note on this clone: The clone's antigen remains unknown. No base-level quality is on record; no much larger clone is a single base apart.

On a MiSeq, deep resolution sequencing aimed for a depth between 1 in 1 million and 1 in 200,000 T cells, with each clonotype covered about 9.2x on average. The immunoSEQ hsTCRB Kit was used to generate the TCR beta libraries. The original pipeline was this. ImmunoSEQ Data Assistant and ImmunoSEQ Analyzer were used for data analysis, and V, D and J genes were assigned according to IMGT definitions. Clonality, which ranges from 0 to 1, was calculated as one minus the normalized Shannon entropy of productive rearrangement frequencies. Public clonotype analysis was restricted to overrepresented clonotypes comprising at least 0.05% of each patient's repertoire. Repertoires from some 14 age-matched healthy donors in immuneACCESS were used as clonality controls. TCRdb holds this immuneACCESS table with in-frame rearrangements only. Some clones are missing; in checked studies, unresolved V genes explain under half, and the rest has no known cause. V, J and clone size are taken as reported in that table, and D and trimming were inferred from the DNA itself. For this sample there are over 120,000 clones; 75% to 85% appear just once. The ten top clones hold 7.6% of the sample.

Based on the germline V gene (reference sequence), the CDR1 and CDR2 sequences are SEHNR and FQNEAQ. The CDR3 runs 12 residues from the cysteine to the phenylalanine. Here the CDR3 DNA is all that survives: 36 bases in frame from base 1. This TCR came from a human donor with chronic lymphocytic leukemia. This chain is built from TRBV7-9 and TRBJ2-5, with the D gene too uncertain to name. The J call is uncertain, as TRBJ2-7 better fits the DNA end. The source material was PBMCs, sampled after 36 months of ibrutinib treatment. The CDR3: CASSRSSYEQYF. In nucleotides, the sequence is TGTGCCAGCAGCAGGAGCTCCTACGAGCAGTACTTC.